A single sample is the source of the 17 T cell receptor beta chains below, sequenced in a study of blood T cell repertoires in COVID-19. TCRdb's copy holds only in-frame clones and misses some; the assay was immunoSEQ multiplex PCR. The sample includes some 270,000 clones, roughly 89% seen only once; the top ten take roughly 2%. The sample taken for sequencing was peripheral blood. These receptor sequences come from a woman aged 60-75 years with COVID-19, enrolled during active disease.

V and J are TRBV7-6 and TRBJ1-6; D not resolved. Germline assignment: CDR1 SGHVS and CDR2 FNYEAQ. V lost 5 bases to trimming and J lost 3 bases, with 20 bases between them. This CDR3 comprises 18 residues. The CDR3 sequence: CASSLQGGLIGYNSPLHF. CDR3 DNA sequence: TGTGCCAGCAGCCTCCAAGGCGGATTAATTGGCTATAATTCACCCCTCCACTTT.

As to this clone: Germline is not matched at one junction end, which may reflect a read error. The V and J genes are TRBV3-1 (or the pseudogene TRBV3-2) and TRBJ1-2; D not certain. The CDR3 consists of 12 residues. Germline loops: CDR1 LGHDT, CDR2 YNNKEL (reference sequence). Here the CDR3 reads CRPHTKSYGYTF. The CDR3 bases are TGCCGCCCCCACACAAAATCCTATGGCTACACCTTC.

CDR3 DNA: TGTGCCAGCAGTCCGTACATCCGAACATCAGGGAATGAAAAACTGTTTTTT. Amino acid sequence: CASSPYIRTSGNEKLFF. This chain uses TRBV6-6 with TRBJ1-4, with D possibly being TRBD1 (5 bases). Looked up from germline, CDR1 is MNHNY and CDR2 is SVGAGI (reference sequence). CDR3 length: 17 residues. Trimming cost V 5 bases and J 5 bases, with 21 bases left between them.

In DNA form, the CDR3 reads TGTGCCAGCGGGGCGACAGAGGACGGGTACAATGAGCAGTTCTTC. It codes for CASGATEDGYNEQFF. The rearrangement joins TRBV7-9 to TRBJ2-1; tentatively, D is TRBD1 (5 bases). The CDR3 is made up of 15 amino acids. V shed 8 bases and J shed 4 bases, with 18 bases lying between them. Germline V gene sequence: CDR1 SEHNR, CDR2 FQNEAQ (reference sequence).

V and J are TRBV19 and TRBJ1-1; the D gene is possibly TRBD1 (5 bases). Germline CDR1 LNHDA, CDR2 SQIVND (reference sequence). V was clipped by 6 bases and J by 0 bases, with 14 bases between them. This CDR3 is 15 amino acids long. Here the CDR3 DNA reads TGTGCCAGTAGGGACGAAACAGGATTGAACACTGAAGCTTTCTTT. Translating it yields CASRDETGLNTEAFF.

The genes are TRBV11-2 and TRBJ2-7; 8 bases map to TRBD2. Trimming cost V 0 bases and J 3 bases; bases outside gene matches: 4. Germline V gene sequence: CDR1 SGHAT, CDR2 FQNNGV. The CDR3 contains 15 residues. The chain's CDR3 is CASSLESGGYYEQYF. The CDR3 DNA follows: TGTGCCAGCAGCTTAGAAAGCGGGGGTTACTACGAGCAGTACTTC.

The V call is TRBV2, the J call TRBJ1-2; D perhaps matches TRBD1 (5 bases). The CDR3 runs 12 residues. Deletions cut 8 bases from V and 4 bases from J, with 11 bases between. Germline CDR1 and CDR2: SNHLY and FYNNEI. The CDR3 reads CASGGGSYGYTF. The CDR3, as DNA: TGTGCCAGCGGGGGAGGGTCCTATGGCTACACCTTC. Variable domain in full (rest from reference TRBV2 and TRBJ1-2): EPEVTQTPSHQVTQMGQEVILRCVPISNHLYFYWYRQILGQKVEFLVSFYNNEISEKSEIFDDQFSVERPDGSNFTLKIRSTKLEDSAMYFCASGGGSYGYTFGSGTRLTVV.

This rearrangement joins TRBV19 to TRBJ1-5; 7 bases line up with TRBD1. V gave up 5 bases and J gave up 6 bases; unmatched junction bases: 7. This CDR3 has 14 amino acids. Germline V gene sequence: CDR1 LNHDA, CDR2 SQIVND (reference sequence). The CDR3 is CASSPTGTGQPQHF. The CDR3 bases are TGTGCCAGTAGTCCGACAGGGACGGGTCAGCCCCAGCATTTT.

This sequence joins TRBV5-4 and TRBJ2-7; TRBD1 matches at 7 bases. After removal of 4 bases from V and 2 bases from J, the junction contained 9 bases not matched to a gene. The CDR3 has 15 amino acids. Germline-derived CDR1 and CDR2 are SGHNT and YYREEE (reference sequence). The CDR3 reads CASSKGTAPTYEQYF. The CDR3 bases are TGTGCCAGCAGCAAAGGGACAGCCCCAACCTACGAGCAGTACTTC.

This clone was recorded once. The sample carries other DNA sequences with the same CDR3. The rearrangement joins TRBV27 to TRBJ2-7; TRBD2 is a possible D gene (5 bases). The CDR3 is 13 residues long. The germline V gene has CDR1 MNHEY and CDR2 SMNVEV (reference sequence). The V end was cut by 8 bases, the J end by 3 bases, with 14 bases between. CDR3 DNA sequence: TGTGCCAGCTCTCGGGGAAGTAGCTACGAGCAGTACTTC. It yields the protein CASSRGSSYEQYF.

The rearrangement links TRBV7-2 to TRBJ1-4; D call uncertain. The germline V and J ends were trimmed by 3 bases and 8 bases, with 13 bases remaining between them. Germline CDR1 is SGHTA and CDR2 is FQGNSA. This CDR3 has 14 amino acids. The CDR3 nucleotides read TGTGCCAGCAGCTTTGCGGGTGTTGGGGAAAAACTGTTTTTT. This gives the protein CASSFAGVGEKLFF.

The genes are TRBV3-1 (or the pseudogene TRBV3-2) and TRBJ2-5, with 11 nucleotides matching TRBD1. With V trimmed by 4 bases and J by 5 bases, 6 bases remained unmatched. Per the germline V gene, CDR1 is LGHDT and CDR2 is YNNKEL (reference sequence). The CDR3 runs to 15 residues. CDR3 in amino acids: CASSPGTGGRETQYF. In nucleotides, the CDR3 is TGTGCCAGCAGCCCAGGGACAGGGGGGAGGGAGACCCAGTACTTC.

The rearrangement uses TRBV7-9 and TRBJ2-3; tentatively, D is TRBD2 (5 bases). The CDR3 sequence is 14 residues long. The ends were cut back, 1 base at V and 6 bases at J, with 11 bases in the middle. Germline V lookup: CDR1 SEHNR, CDR2 FQNEAQ (reference sequence). The CDR3: CASSLVGVGDTQYF. The DNA for the CDR3 is TGTGCCAGCAGCTTAGTCGGGGTGGGGGATACGCAGTATTTT.

V gene TRBV6-5 combines with J gene TRBJ1-4, with 7 bases aligning to TRBD1. This CDR3 region has 13 residues. The V gene's germline CDR1 is MNHEY and CDR2 SVGAGI. Trimming at V came to 5 bases and at J to 8 bases, leaving 5 bases not matched to a gene. The CDR3 nucleotides read TGTGCCAGCAGTACCGGGACAGCAGAAAAACTGTTTTTT. This encodes CASSTGTAEKLFF.

The chain recombines TRBV5-1 with TRBJ1-3; perhaps TRBD1 as D (5 bases). The V end was cut by 0 bases, the J end by 0 bases, with 16 bases between. From germline, CDR1 is SGHRS and CDR2 YFSETQ. CDR3 size: 18 residues. The CDR3 bases are TGCGCCAGCAGCTTGGAGGGCCACAGGACCTCCTCTGGAAACACCATATATTTT. It is translated as CASSLEGHRTSSGNTIYF.

The rearrangement uses TRBV5-4 and TRBJ1-2, with 11 bases identical to TRBD1. The CDR3 contains 13 residues. The trim removed 5 bases at V and 7 bases at J, leaving 4 bases unmatched. CDR1 and CDR2 (germline): SGHNT, YYREEE (reference sequence). In DNA form, the CDR3 reads TGTGCCAGCAGACAGGACAGGGGGCCTGGCTACACCTTC. It is translated as CASRQDRGPGYTF. The full variable domain, rest sourced from reference TRBV5-4 and TRBJ1-2, is ETGVTQSPTHLIKTRGQQVTLRCSSQSGHNTVSWYQQALGQGPQFIFQYYREEENGRGNFPPRFSGLQFPNYSSELNVNALELDDSALYLCASRQDRGPGYTFGSGTRLTVV.

The CDR3, as DNA: TGTGCCAGCACCCAGACAGGGGGCTATGGCTACACCTTC. This translates into CASTQTGGYGYTF. The chain uses TRBV3-1 (or the pseudogene TRBV3-2) and TRBJ1-2, with 9 positions matching TRBD1. This CDR3 is 13 amino acids long. CDR1 and CDR2 (germline): LGHDT, YNNKEL (reference sequence). J lost 4 bases, V lost 7 bases, and 4 bases had no gene match.